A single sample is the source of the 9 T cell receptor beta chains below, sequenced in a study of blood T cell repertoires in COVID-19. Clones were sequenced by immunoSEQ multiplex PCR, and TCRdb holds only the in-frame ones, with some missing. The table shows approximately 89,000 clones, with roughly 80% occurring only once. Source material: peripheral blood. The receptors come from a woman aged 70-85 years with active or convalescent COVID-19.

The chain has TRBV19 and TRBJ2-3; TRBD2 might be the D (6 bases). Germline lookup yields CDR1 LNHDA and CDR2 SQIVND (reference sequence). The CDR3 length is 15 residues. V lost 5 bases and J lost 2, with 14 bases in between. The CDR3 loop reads CASSVAGLVTDTQYF. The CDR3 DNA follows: TGTGCCAGTAGTGTGGCGGGGCTAGTCACAGATACGCAGTATTTT.

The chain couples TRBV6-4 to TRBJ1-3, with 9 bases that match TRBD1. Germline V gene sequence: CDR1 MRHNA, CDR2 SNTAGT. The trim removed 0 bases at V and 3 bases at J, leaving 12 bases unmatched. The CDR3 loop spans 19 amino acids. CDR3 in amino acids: CASSDSTEEQGAVGNTIYF. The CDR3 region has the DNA TGTGCCAGCAGTGACTCGACGGAGGAACAGGGGGCGGTTGGAAACACCATATATTTT.

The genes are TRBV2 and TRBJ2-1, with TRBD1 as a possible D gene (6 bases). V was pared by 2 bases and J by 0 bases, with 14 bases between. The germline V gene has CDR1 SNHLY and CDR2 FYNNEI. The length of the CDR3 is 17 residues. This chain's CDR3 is CASSEKRTVRSYNEQFF. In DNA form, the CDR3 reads TGTGCCAGCAGTGAAAAGCGGACAGTCCGCTCCTACAATGAGCAGTTCTTC.

The CDR3 coding sequence is TGTGCCAGCAGCCAAGGGGGACTAGCGGGGTGGGTTGATGAGCAGTTCTTC. This gives the protein CASSQGGLAGWVDEQFF. The genes are TRBV3-1 (or the pseudogene TRBV3-2) and TRBJ2-1; TRBD2 agrees at 13 bases. V lost 1 base to trimming and J lost 8 bases; unmatched junction nucleotides: 8. Germline lookup yields CDR1 LGHDT and CDR2 YNNKEL (reference sequence). This CDR3 comprises 17 residues.

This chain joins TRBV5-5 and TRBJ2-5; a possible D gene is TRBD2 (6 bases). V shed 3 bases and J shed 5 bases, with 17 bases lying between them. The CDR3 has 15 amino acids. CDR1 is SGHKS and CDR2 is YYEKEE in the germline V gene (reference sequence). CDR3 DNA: TGTGCCAGCAGCTCCCGCCGGAGTGCGGGGGAGACCCAGTACTTC. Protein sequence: CASSSRRSAGETQYF.

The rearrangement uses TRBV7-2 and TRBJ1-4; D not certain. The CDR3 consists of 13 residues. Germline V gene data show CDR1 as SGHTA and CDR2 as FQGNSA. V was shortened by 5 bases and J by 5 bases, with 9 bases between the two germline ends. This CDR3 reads CASSPRQNEKLFF. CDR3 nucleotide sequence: TGTGCCAGCAGCCCCCGTCAGAATGAAAAACTGTTTTTT. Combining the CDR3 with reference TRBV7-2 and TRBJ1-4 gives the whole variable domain GAGVSQSPSNKVTEKGKDVELRCDPISGHTALYWYRQSLGQGLEFLIYFQGNSAPDKSGLPSDRFSAERTGGSVSTLTIQRTQQEDSAVYLCASSPRQNEKLFFGSGTQLSVL.

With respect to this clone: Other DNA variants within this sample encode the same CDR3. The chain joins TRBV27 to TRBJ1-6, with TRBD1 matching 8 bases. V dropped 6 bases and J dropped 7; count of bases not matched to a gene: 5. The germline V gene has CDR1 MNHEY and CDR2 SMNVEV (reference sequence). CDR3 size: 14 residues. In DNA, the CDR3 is TGTGCCAGCAGGCCCGGACAGGGAAATTCACCCCTCCACTTT. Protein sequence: CASRPGQGNSPLHF.

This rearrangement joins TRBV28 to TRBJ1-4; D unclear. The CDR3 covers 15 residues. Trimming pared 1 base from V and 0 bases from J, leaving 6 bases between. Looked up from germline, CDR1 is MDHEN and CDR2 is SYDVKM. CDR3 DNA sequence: TGTGCCAGCAGTTTATCAACAGCAACTAATGAAAAACTGTTTTTT. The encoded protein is CASSLSTATNEKLFF.

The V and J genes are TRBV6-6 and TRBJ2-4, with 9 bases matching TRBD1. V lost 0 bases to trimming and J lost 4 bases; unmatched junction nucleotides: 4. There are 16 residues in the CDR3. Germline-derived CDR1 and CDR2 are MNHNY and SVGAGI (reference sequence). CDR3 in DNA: TGTGCCAGCAGTTACTCGGGACAGGGACCTAAAAACATTCAGTACTTC. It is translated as CASSYSGQGPKNIQYF.